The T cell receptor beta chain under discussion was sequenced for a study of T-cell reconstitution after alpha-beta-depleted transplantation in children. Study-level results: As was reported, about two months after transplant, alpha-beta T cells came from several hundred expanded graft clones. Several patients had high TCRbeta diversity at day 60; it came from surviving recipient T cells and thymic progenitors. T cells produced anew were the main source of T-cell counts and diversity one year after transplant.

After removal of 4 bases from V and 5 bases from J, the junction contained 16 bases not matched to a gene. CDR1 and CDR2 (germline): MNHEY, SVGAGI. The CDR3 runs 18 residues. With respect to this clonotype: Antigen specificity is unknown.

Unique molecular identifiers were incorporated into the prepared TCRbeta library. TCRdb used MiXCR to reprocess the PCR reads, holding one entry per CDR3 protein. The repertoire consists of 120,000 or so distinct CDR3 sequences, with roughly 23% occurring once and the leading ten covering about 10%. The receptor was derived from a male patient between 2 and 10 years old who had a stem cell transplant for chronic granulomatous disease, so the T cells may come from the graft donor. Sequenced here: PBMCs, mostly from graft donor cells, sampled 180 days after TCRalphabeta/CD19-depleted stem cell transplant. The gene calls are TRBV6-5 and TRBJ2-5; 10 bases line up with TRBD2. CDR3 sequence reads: CASSSQRTSGGAGETQYF. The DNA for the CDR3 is TGTGCCAGCAGTTCCCAAAGGACCAGCGGGGGGGCCGGTGAGACCCAGTACTTC.